The T cell receptor beta chain under discussion was sequenced for a study of cytomegalovirus exposure and HLA in healthy donors. Study at large: Roughly 85 million unique TCRs from HLA-typed donors were held in an early release of data. Findings of the study overall: About 87% or about 30% of the time was how often most TCR beta V segments were productive, according to an earlier analysis.

Concerning this clone: Antigen unknown.

There were likely unrecorded immune exposures, though donors were nominally healthy when sampled. 60 Vbeta and 13 Jbeta primers were used in PCR. The protocol was immunoSEQ multiplex PCR, while the TCRdb copy is restricted to in-frame clones and leaves out a portion. The sample gives about 94,000 clones, approximately 7.6% of which show up once; approximately 2.4% is in the top ten. The V end lost 2 bases, the J end lost 2 bases, and 9 bases lay between the germline ends. Germline values: CDR1 MDHEN, CDR2 SYDVKM. This CDR3 comprises 14 residues. This TCR was sampled from a man aged 45-65 years in good health and CMV-seronegative. The sequenced sample was PBMCs. The rearrangement joins TRBV28 to TRBJ1-2, with D perhaps TRBD1 (5 bases). CDR3 residues: CASSLTGQNYGYTF. As DNA, the CDR3 is TGTGCCAGCAGTTTAACCGGACAAAACTATGGCTACACCTTC.